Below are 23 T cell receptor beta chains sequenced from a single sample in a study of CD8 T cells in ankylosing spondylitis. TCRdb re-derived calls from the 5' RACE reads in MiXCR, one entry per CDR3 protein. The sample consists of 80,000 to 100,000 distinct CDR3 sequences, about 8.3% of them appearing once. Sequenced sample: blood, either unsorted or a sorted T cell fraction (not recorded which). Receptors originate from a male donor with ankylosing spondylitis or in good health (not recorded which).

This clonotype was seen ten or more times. CDR3 in amino acids: CASSRVSGANVLTF. The CDR3 DNA is TGTGCCAGCAGTCGGGTCTCTGGGGCCAACGTCCTGACTTTC. V and J are TRBV12-3 or TRBV12-4 and TRBJ2-6; the D is unclear. The germline V and J ends were trimmed by 5 bases and 0 bases, with 5 bases remaining between them. The CDR3 contains 14 residues.

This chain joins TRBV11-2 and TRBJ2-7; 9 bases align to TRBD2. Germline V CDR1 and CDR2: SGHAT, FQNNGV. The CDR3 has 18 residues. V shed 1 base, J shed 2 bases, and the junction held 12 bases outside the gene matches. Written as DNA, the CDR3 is TGTGCCAGCAGCTTAGGAATGAGCGGGAGGAGGGTTACCTACGAGCAGTACTTC. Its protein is CASSLGMSGRRVTYEQYF.

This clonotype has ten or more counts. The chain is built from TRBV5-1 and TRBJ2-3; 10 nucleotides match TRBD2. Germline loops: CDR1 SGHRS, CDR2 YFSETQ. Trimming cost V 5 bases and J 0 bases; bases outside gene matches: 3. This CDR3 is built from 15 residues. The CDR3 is CASRGLAQSTDTQYF. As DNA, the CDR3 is TGCGCCAGCAGGGGACTAGCGCAAAGCACAGATACGCAGTATTTT. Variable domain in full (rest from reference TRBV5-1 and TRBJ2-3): KAGVTQTPRYLIKTRGQQVTLSCSPISGHRSVSWYQQTPGQGLQFLFEYFSETQRNKGNFPGRFSGRQFSNSRSEMNVSTLELGDSALYLCASRGLAQSTDTQYFGPGTRLTVL.

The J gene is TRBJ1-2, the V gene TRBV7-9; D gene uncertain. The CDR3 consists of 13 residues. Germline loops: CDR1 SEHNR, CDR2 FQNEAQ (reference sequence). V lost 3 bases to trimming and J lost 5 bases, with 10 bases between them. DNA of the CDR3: TGTGCCAGCAGCTTCGGGGTTGGATATGGCTACACCTTC. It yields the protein CASSFGVGYGYTF.

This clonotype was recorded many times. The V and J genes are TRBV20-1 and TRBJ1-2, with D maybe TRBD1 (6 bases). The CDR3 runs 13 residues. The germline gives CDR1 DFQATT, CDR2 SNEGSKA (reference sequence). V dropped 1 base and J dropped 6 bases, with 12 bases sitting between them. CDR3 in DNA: TGCAGTGCTAGAGCGGGACATTCCAATGGCTACACCTTC. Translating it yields CSARAGHSNGYTF.

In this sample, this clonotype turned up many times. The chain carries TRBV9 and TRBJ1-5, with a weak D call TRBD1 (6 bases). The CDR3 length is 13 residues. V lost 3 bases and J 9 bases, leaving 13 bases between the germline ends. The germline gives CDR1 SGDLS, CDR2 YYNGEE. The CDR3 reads CASSADRSGPQHF. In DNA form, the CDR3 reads TGTGCCAGCAGCGCCGACAGGTCGGGGCCCCAGCATTTT. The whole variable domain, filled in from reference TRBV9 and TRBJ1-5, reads DSGVTQTPKHLITATGQRVTLRCSPRSGDLSVYWYQQSLDQGLQFLIQYYNGEERAKGNILERFSAQQFPDLHSELNLSSLELGDSALYFCASSADRSGPQHFGDGTRLSIL.

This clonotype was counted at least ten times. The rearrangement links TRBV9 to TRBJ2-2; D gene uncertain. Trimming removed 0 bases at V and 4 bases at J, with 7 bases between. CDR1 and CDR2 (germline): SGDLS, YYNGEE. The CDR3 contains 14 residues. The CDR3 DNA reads TGTGCCAGCAGCGTAGCTGGCCCCACCGGGGAGCTGTTTTTT. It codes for CASSVAGPTGELFF.

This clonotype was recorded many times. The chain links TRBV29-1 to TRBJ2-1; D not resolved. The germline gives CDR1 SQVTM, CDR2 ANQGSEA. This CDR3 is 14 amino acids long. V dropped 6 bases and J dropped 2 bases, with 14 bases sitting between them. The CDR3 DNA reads TGCAGCGTAAACACGGATATCCCCTACAATGAGCAGTTCTTC. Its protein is CSVNTDIPYNEQFF.

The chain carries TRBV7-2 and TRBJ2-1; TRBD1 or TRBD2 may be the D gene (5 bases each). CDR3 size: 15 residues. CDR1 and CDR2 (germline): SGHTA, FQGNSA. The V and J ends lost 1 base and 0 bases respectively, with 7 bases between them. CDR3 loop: CASSLDGTSYNEQFF. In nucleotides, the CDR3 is TGTGCCAGCAGCTTAGACGGGACCTCCTACAATGAGCAGTTCTTC.

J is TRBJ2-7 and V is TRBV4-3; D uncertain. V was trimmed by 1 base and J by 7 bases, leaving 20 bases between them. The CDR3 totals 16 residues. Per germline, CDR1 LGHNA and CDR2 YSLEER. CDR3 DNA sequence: TGCGCCAGCAGCCAAGGATTAGGGCCAGTCTCATGGGAGCAGTACTTC. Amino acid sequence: CASSQGLGPVSWEQYF.

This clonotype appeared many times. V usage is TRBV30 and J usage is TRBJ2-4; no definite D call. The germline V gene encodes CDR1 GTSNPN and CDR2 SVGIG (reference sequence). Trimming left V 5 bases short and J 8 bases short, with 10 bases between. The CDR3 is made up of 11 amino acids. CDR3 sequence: CAWDQDHIQYF. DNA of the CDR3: TGTGCCTGGGACCAAGACCACATTCAGTACTTC.

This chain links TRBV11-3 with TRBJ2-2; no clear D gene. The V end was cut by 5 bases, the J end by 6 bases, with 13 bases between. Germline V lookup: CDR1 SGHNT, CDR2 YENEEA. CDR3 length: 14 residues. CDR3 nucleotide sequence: TGTGCCAGCAGCCGTCCGAGCCGGCCCGGGGAGCTGTTTTTT. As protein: CASSRPSRPGELFF.

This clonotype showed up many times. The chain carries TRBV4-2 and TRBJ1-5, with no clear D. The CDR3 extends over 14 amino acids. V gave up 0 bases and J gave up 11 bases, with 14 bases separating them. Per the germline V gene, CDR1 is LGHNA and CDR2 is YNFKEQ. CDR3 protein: CASSQDPDGDAQHF. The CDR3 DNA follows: TGTGCCAGCAGCCAAGATCCGGATGGGGATGCCCAGCATTTT.

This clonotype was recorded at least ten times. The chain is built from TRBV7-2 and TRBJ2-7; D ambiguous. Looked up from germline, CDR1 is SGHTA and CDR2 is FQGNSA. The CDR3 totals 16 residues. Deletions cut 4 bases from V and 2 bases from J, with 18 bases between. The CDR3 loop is CASSWKIETPPYEQYF. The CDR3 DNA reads TGTGCCAGCAGCTGGAAGATTGAGACCCCGCCCTACGAGCAGTACTTC.

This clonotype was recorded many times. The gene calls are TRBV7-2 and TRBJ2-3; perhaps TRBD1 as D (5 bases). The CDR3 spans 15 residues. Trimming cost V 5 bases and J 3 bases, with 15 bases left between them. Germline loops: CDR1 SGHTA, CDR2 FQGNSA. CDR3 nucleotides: TGTGCCAGCAGCCGAAGAACCAAGGGGACAGATACGCAGTATTTT. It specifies CASSRRTKGTDTQYF.

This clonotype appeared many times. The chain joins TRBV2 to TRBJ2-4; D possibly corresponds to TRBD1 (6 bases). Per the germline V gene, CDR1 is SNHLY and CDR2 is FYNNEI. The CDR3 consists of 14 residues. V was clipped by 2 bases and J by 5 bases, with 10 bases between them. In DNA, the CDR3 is TGTGCCAGCAGTGAACGGCAGGGGCAAAACATTCAGTACTTC. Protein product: CASSERQGQNIQYF.

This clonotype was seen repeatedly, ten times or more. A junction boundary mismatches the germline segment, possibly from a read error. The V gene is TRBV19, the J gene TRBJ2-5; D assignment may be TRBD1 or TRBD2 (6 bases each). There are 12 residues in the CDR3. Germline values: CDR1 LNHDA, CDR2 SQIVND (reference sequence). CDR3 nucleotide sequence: TGTGCCACTAGTGGAGGGGGAGAGACCCAGTACTTC. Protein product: CATSGGGETQYF.

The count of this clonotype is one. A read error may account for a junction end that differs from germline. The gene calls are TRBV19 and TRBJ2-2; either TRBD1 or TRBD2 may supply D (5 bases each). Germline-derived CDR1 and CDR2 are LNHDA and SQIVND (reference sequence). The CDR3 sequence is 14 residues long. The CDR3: CAGRRQGNTGELFF. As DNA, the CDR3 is TGTGCCGGTAGGAGGCAGGGGAACACCGGGGAGCTGTTTTTT.

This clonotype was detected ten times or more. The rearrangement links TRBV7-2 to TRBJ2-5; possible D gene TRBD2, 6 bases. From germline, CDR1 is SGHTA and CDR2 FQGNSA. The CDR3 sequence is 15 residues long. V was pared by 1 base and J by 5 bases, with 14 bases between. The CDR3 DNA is TGTGCCAGCAGCTTAGTGGTAGCGGTAGCGGAGACCCAGTACTTC. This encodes CASSLVVAVAETQYF.

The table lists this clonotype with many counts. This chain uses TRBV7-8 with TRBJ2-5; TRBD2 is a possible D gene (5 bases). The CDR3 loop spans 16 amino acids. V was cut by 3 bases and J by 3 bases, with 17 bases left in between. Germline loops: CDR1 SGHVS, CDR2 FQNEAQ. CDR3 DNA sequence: TGTGCCAGCAGCTTTTTTGGGGAGAGGAATGAAGAGACCCAGTACTTC. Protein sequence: CASSFFGERNEETQYF.

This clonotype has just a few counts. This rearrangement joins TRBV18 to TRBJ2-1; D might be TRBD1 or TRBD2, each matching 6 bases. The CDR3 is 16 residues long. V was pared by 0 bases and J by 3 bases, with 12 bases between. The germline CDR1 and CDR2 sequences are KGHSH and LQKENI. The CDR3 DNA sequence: TGTGCCAGCTCACCACCAGGGGGGCTAGTCTACAATGAGCAGTTCTTC. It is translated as CASSPPGGLVYNEQFF.

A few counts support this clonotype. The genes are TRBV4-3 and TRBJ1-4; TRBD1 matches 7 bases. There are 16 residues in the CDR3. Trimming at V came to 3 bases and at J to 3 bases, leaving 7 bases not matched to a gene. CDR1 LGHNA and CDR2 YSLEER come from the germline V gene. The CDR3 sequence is CASSQSTGAANEKLFF. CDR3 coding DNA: TGCGCCAGCAGCCAGTCCACAGGGGCGGCTAATGAAAAACTGTTTTTT.

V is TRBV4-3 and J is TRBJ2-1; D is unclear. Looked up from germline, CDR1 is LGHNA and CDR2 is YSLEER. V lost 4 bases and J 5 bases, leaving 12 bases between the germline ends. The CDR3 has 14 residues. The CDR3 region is CASSRVGTNNEQFF. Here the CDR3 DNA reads TGCGCCAGCAGCCGGGTTGGTACTAACAATGAGCAGTTCTTC.